The 9 T cell receptor beta chains given below trace back to one sample, sequenced in a study of spatial heterogeneity in lung cancer. TCRdb called the 5' RACE reads again in MiXCR, with one record for every CDR3 protein. The sample shows about 14,000 distinct CDR3 sequences, over 9% of them seen only once. Stated time point: sample taken at primary tumor resection. Sequencing covered unsorted whole RNA taken from tumor, nontumor lung or frozen PBMC. Sequenced here: PBMCs, sampled at surgery. The source is a male donor with early-stage non-small cell lung cancer.

The genes are TRBV19 and TRBJ2-3; D gene ambiguous. The CDR3 consists of 14 residues. Germline V gene sequence: CDR1 LNHDA, CDR2 SQIVND (reference sequence). V lost 5 bases and J 4 bases, leaving 13 bases between the germline ends. CDR3 DNA: TGTGCCAGTAGTCCCGGCTTTGCGTCAGATACGCAGTATTTT. It translates to CASSPGFASDTQYF.

The genes are TRBV9 and TRBJ1-2, with D unclear. The germline V gene encodes CDR1 SGDLS and CDR2 YYNGEE. The CDR3 consists of 15 residues. Trimming removed 0 bases from V and 2 bases from J, with 11 bases in between. The DNA of the CDR3 is TGTGCCAGCAGCGTAGCCTCAGAACAGAACTATGGCTACACCTTC. Protein sequence: CASSVASEQNYGYTF.

At least ten counts were recorded for this clonotype. J is TRBJ2-3 and V is TRBV7-3; TRBD2 might be the D (6 bases). V lost 1 base, J lost 1 base, and 12 bases lay in between. CDR1 and CDR2 from the germline V gene are SGHTA and FQGTGA. The CDR3 totals 16 residues. The CDR3 sequence is CASSLRASARTDTQYF. The CDR3 coding sequence is TGTGCCAGCAGCTTAAGGGCTAGCGCACGCACAGATACGCAGTATTTT.

This clonotype was counted at least ten times. In DNA, the CDR3 is TGTGCCAGCACTGGGGGCATTTCTAGGCAAGAGACCCAGTACTTC. It is translated as CASTGGISRQETQYF. The rearrangement links TRBV28 to TRBJ2-5; TRBD1 is a possible D gene (6 bases). Germline V gene lookup returns CDR1 MDHEN and CDR2 SYDVKM. V was cut by 7 bases and J by 2 bases, with 17 bases left in between. The CDR3 consists of 15 residues.

This clonotype was detected ten times or more. V usage is TRBV4-3 and J usage is TRBJ2-3, with 7 bases matching TRBD2. The CDR3 is 16 amino acids. In germline, CDR1 is LGHNA, CDR2 YSLEER. Trimming cost V 3 bases and J 5 bases; bases outside gene matches: 11. CDR3 in amino acids: CASSQSGLAEVDTQYF. For the CDR3, the DNA is TGCGCCAGCAGCCAGAGTGGGCTAGCGGAAGTAGATACGCAGTATTTT.

This clonotype was picked up many times. The rearrangement links TRBV18 to TRBJ1-1; D uncertain. CDR3 size: 16 residues. V gave up 6 bases and J gave up 1 base, with 18 bases separating them. Germline-derived CDR1 and CDR2 are KGHSH and LQKENI. The CDR3 reads CASSLSGWAANTEAFF. The CDR3 DNA reads as TGTGCCAGCTCCCTTTCTGGTTGGGCGGCGAACACTGAAGCTTTCTTT.

This clonotype was seen many times. The chain has TRBV28 and TRBJ1-5; D gene uncertain. This CDR3 is 15 amino acids long. The germline CDR1 and CDR2 sequences are MDHEN and SYDVKM. V was clipped by 6 bases and J by 6 bases, with 18 bases between them. The CDR3 sequence: CASSPTLADTQPQHF. CDR3 coding DNA: TGTGCCAGCAGCCCAACTTTAGCCGACACTCAGCCCCAGCATTTT.

The J gene is TRBJ2-5, the V gene TRBV11-3; TRBD1 aligns across 11 bases. This CDR3 contains 15 residues. Germline loops: CDR1 SGHNT, CDR2 YENEEA. V gave up 4 bases and J gave up 5 bases; unmatched junction bases: 6. The CDR3 DNA is TGTGCCAGCAGCTCCCGGACAGGGGGCAAGGAGACCCAGTACTTC. This encodes CASSSRTGGKETQYF.

The chain is built from TRBV20-1 and TRBJ2-7; 8 nucleotides align to TRBD2. The CDR3 spans 16 residues. Germline CDR1 and CDR2: DFQATT and SNEGSKA (reference sequence). Trimming took 0 bases from V and 5 from J; bases not matched to a gene: 12. CDR3 DNA: TGCAGTGCTAGAGATGTTCTCCGAGTAGCGGGGAACGAGCAGTACTTC. As protein: CSARDVLRVAGNEQYF.